These 27 T cell receptor beta chains originate from one sample sequenced in a study of blood T cell repertoires in COVID-19. Data came from immunoSEQ multiplex PCR; TCRdb stores just in-frame clones and leaves some out. The sample records a few hundred thousand clones, around 81% being singletons. Sequenced sample: peripheral blood. The receptors were gathered from a woman in her fifties or sixties with active or convalescent COVID-19.

CDR3 nucleotides: TGTGCCAGCAGTCTCAGGGGTAGGGAGACCCAGTACTTC. Its translation: CASSLRGRETQYF. The chain is built from TRBV6-5 and TRBJ2-5; possible D gene TRBD1, 6 bases. In germline, CDR1 is MNHEY, CDR2 SVGAGI. Trimming left V 5 bases short and J 5 bases short, with 12 bases between. The CDR3 is made up of 13 amino acids.

This clone has ten or more counts. The chain carries TRBV18 and TRBJ1-1; D not resolved. CDR1 and CDR2 from the germline V gene are KGHSH and LQKENI. The V and J ends lost 1 base and 1 base respectively, with 7 bases between them. The CDR3 runs 14 residues. The CDR3 DNA is TGTGCCAGCTCACCACGAGGCAGGAACACTGAAGCTTTCTTT. The encoded protein is CASSPRGRNTEAFF.

CDR3 coding DNA: TGTGCCAGCAGCGCGGGAATGGGACAGGGAGGTTCACCCCTCCACTTT. Translating gives CASSAGMGQGGSPLHF. V usage is TRBV2 and J usage is TRBJ1-6, with 9 bases identical to TRBD1. V was pared by 6 bases and J by 9 bases, with 12 bases of the junction left unmatched. CDR3 length equals 16 residues. Germline CDR1 is SNHLY and CDR2 is FYNNEI.

The chain joins TRBV7-9 to TRBJ1-5; 10 bases match TRBD1. Trimming at V came to 6 bases and at J to 5 bases, leaving 13 bases not matched to a gene. Germline V gene sequence: CDR1 SEHNR, CDR2 FQNEAQ (reference sequence). There are 17 residues in the CDR3. The CDR3 DNA sequence: TGTGCCAGCAGTCAGCTCTTTGGGACAGGGGATGATCAGCCCCAGCATTTT. Protein: CASSQLFGTGDDQPQHF.

The rearrangement joins TRBV20-1 to TRBJ1-1; D may be TRBD1 (5 bases). V lost 3 bases to trimming and J lost 4 bases, with 15 bases between them. This CDR3 is 14 amino acids long. Looked up from germline, CDR1 is DFQATT and CDR2 is SNEGSKA (reference sequence). In DNA form, the CDR3 reads TGCAGTGCTAGTCCGTGGGGCCTTCTCACTGAAGCTTTCTTT. This sequence encodes CSASPWGLLTEAFF.

V usage is TRBV28 and J usage is TRBJ1-2; possible D gene TRBD1, 6 bases. Germline V lookup: CDR1 MDHEN, CDR2 SYDVKM. The CDR3 runs 15 residues. V lost 5 bases, J lost 7 bases, and 20 bases lay in between. CDR3 in amino acids: CASSTPGQSPGGYTF. CDR3 in DNA: TGTGCCAGCAGTACCCCGGGACAATCCCCGGGTGGCTACACCTTC.

The rearrangement uses TRBV7-6 and TRBJ2-6; possibly TRBD2 for D (5 bases). Germline V gene sequence: CDR1 SGHVS, CDR2 FNYEAQ. There are 18 residues in the CDR3. The germline V and J ends were trimmed by 5 bases and 0 bases, with 17 bases remaining between them. This CDR3 is CASSPEATVPSGANVLTF. The CDR3 DNA reads as TGTGCCAGCAGCCCGGAGGCCACCGTCCCCTCTGGGGCCAACGTCCTGACTTTC.

This sequence joins TRBV5-1 and TRBJ1-1; TRBD1 aligns across 9 bases. This CDR3 comprises 15 residues. Germline CDR1 is SGHRS and CDR2 is YFSETQ. The J segment lost 8 bases and the V segment lost 3 bases, leaving 11 bases of the junction unmatched. The CDR3 DNA sequence: TGCGCCAGCAGCTCCATAACAGGGGGCGGGTCAGAAGCTTTCTTT. Its translation is CASSSITGGGSEAFF.

The rearrangement uses TRBV18 and TRBJ1-4; TRBD1 aligns across 9 bases. Trimming took 5 bases from V and 5 from J; bases not matched to a gene: 6. This CDR3 is 15 amino acids long. Germline assignment: CDR1 KGHSH and CDR2 LQKENI. This CDR3 is CASSTRQGGNEKLFF. In DNA, the CDR3 is TGTGCCAGCTCAACAAGACAGGGGGGAAATGAAAAACTGTTTTTT. The full variable domain, completed using reference TRBV18 and TRBJ1-4, is NAGVMQNPRHLVRRRGQEARLRCSPMKGHSHVYWYRQLPEEGLKFMVYLQKENIIDESGMPKERFSAEFPKEGPSILRIQQVVRGDSAAYFCASSTRQGGNEKLFFGSGTQLSVL.

The rearrangement joins TRBV11-3 to TRBJ2-1; 7 positions match TRBD2. The CDR3 totals 15 residues. CDR1 SGHNT and CDR2 YENEEA come from the germline V gene. V was pared by 2 bases and J by 8 bases, with 9 bases of the junction left unmatched. CDR3 loop: CASSLSPAGEDEQFF. CDR3 in DNA: TGTGCCAGCAGCTTATCTCCGGCGGGAGAGGATGAGCAGTTCTTC.

The V and J genes are TRBV7-9 and TRBJ2-2, with 9 bases that match TRBD1. The CDR3 covers 16 residues. J lost 3 bases, V lost 5 bases, and 7 bases had no gene match. Germline CDR1 SEHNR, CDR2 FQNEAQ (reference sequence). DNA for the CDR3: TGTGCCAGCAGCCCGAAGACAGGGGGACACACCGGGGAGCTGTTTTTT. Amino acid sequence: CASSPKTGGHTGELFF.

This clone has only a few counts. V usage is TRBV7-2 and J usage is TRBJ2-1, with a tentative D call TRBD2 (5 bases). The V and J ends lost 0 bases and 0 bases respectively, with 15 bases between them. Per germline, CDR1 SGHTA and CDR2 FQGNSA. The CDR3 runs 18 residues. In DNA, the CDR3 is TGTGCCAGCAGCTTAGCGGCAAATAAGCGGAACTCCTACAATGAGCAGTTCTTC. Residues: CASSLAANKRNSYNEQFF. The full variable domain, its missing parts supplied by reference TRBV7-2 and TRBJ2-1, is GAGVSQSPSNKVTEKGKDVELRCDPISGHTALYWYRQSLGQGLEFLIYFQGNSAPDKSGLPSDRFSAERTGGSVSTLTIQRTQQEDSAVYLCASSLAANKRNSYNEQFFGPGTRLTVL.

The genes are TRBV5-4 and TRBJ1-2; 7 positions agree with TRBD1. Looked up from germline, CDR1 is SGHNT and CDR2 is YYREEE (reference sequence). CDR3 length equals 15 residues. V lost 0 bases and J lost 7; bases outside the gene matches: 9. The CDR3 nucleotides are TGTGCCAGCAGCTTGGGACCTTCAGGGGGTCGTGGCTACACCTTC. Residues: CASSLGPSGGRGYTF.

This clone came up a few times. This chain uses TRBV7-9 with TRBJ2-7; D gene ambiguous. The ends were cut back, 5 bases at V and 0 bases at J, with 8 bases in the middle. Germline V gives CDR1 SEHNR, CDR2 FQNEAQ (reference sequence). The CDR3 has 13 amino acids. The DNA for the CDR3 is TGTGCCAGCAGCATAACACCCTCCTACGAGCAGTACTTC. It yields the protein CASSITPSYEQYF.

This sequence joins TRBV19 and TRBJ1-1; D gene uncertain. Trimming took off 1 base at V and 0 bases at J, with 30 bases between the two ends. Germline loops: CDR1 LNHDA, CDR2 SQIVND (reference sequence). This CDR3 is 22 amino acids long. DNA for the CDR3: TGTGCCAGTAGTATAGCCCCGACTTTCCAGGCGGGGAGAATTGCGTTGAACACTGAAGCTTTCTTT. Translation: CASSIAPTFQAGRIALNTEAFF.

This clone was recorded at least ten times. J is TRBJ2-4 and V is TRBV2; TRBD2 matches 7 bases. The CDR3 covers 16 residues. The V segment lost 2 bases and the J segment 6 bases; nucleotides outside the gene matches: 10. Per the germline V gene, CDR1 is SNHLY and CDR2 is FYNNEI. The CDR3 region has the DNA TGTGCCAGCAGTGAAAGGGGAGCGGGGCTGGGAAACATTCAGTACTTC. Translated: CASSERGAGLGNIQYF.

The chain recombines TRBV6-5 with TRBJ1-6; TRBD1 matches 9 bases. The germline V gene has CDR1 MNHEY and CDR2 SVGAGI. V gave up 10 bases and J gave up 7 bases; unmatched junction bases: 8. The CDR3 totals 14 residues. CDR3 amino acids: CATITGGENSPLHF. CDR3 nucleotide sequence: TGTGCCACCATAACAGGGGGCGAGAATTCACCCCTCCACTTT.

The chain employs TRBV9 and TRBJ1-2; D remains ambiguous. The V gene lost 0 bases and the J gene lost 2 bases, with 11 bases spanning the gap. Germline V gene lookup returns CDR1 SGDLS and CDR2 YYNGEE. The CDR3 is made up of 15 amino acids. The CDR3 DNA is TGTGCCAGCAGCGTAGGGGCAGGCCCGAACTATGGCTACACCTTC. Its protein is CASSVGAGPNYGYTF.

Of note for this clone: The sample contains more than one DNA sequence encoding this CDR3. The genes are TRBV19 and TRBJ1-1; TRBD1 matches 8 bases. This CDR3 is 14 amino acids long. Germline V gene data show CDR1 as LNHDA and CDR2 as SQIVND (reference sequence). The trim removed 3 bases at V and 5 bases at J, leaving 5 bases unmatched. The CDR3 DNA is TGTGCCAGTAGTATCGACAGGGGTGGGACTGAAGCTTTCTTT. Protein product: CASSIDRGGTEAFF.

The genes are TRBV4-1 and TRBJ1-4, with 7 bases matching TRBD1. CDR3 size: 15 residues. The germline V gene has CDR1 MGHRA and CDR2 YSYEKL. V shed 4 bases, J shed 0 bases, and the junction held 2 bases outside the gene matches. As DNA, the CDR3 is TGCGCCAGCAGCCTGCAGGGGGCAACTAATGAAAAACTGTTTTTT. Encoded protein: CASSLQGATNEKLFF.

The chain is built from TRBV15 and TRBJ2-3; D ambiguous. There are 15 residues in the CDR3. The ends were cut back, 3 bases at V and 0 bases at J, with 10 bases in the middle. Germline CDR1 reads LNHNV; CDR2 reads YYDKDF (reference sequence). This CDR3 reads CATSSARISTDTQYF. Here the CDR3 DNA reads TGTGCCACCAGCAGTGCGCGGATTAGCACAGATACGCAGTATTTT. Filled out from reference TRBV15 and TRBJ2-3, the complete variable domain reads DAMVIQNPRYQVTQFGKPVTLSCSQTLNHNVMYWYQQKSSQAPKLLFHYYDKDFNNEADTPDNFQSRRPNTSFCFLDIRSPGLGDTAMYLCATSSARISTDTQYFGPGTRLTVL.

The rearrangement joins TRBV29-1 to TRBJ2-1, with TRBD1 identical over 10 bases. Per germline, CDR1 SQVTM and CDR2 ANQGSEA. CDR3 length: 18 residues. Losses at the gene ends were 3 bases for V and 8 bases for J; bases not matched to a gene: 19. CDR3 protein: CSVDWFGWDRGMRDEQFF. The CDR3 DNA is TGCAGCGTTGACTGGTTCGGGTGGGACAGGGGTATGCGGGATGAGCAGTTCTTC.

This clone has just one count. This rearrangement joins TRBV27 to TRBJ2-1, with D unresolved. CDR1 is MNHEY and CDR2 is SMNVEV in the germline V gene (reference sequence). This CDR3 region has 13 residues. V shed 0 bases and J shed 4 bases, with 4 bases lying between them. The CDR3 loop is CASSLSLYNEQFF. Here the CDR3 DNA reads TGTGCCAGCAGTTTATCTCTGTACAATGAGCAGTTCTTC.

The CDR3 reads CASSQVSGAEQYF. The DNA of the CDR3 is TGTGCCAGCAGCCAGGTCAGCGGGGCCGAGCAGTACTTC. The rearrangement joins TRBV11-3 to TRBJ2-7, with 7 positions matching TRBD2. Germline CDR1 is SGHNT and CDR2 is YENEEA. CDR3 length: 13 amino acids. Losses at the gene ends were 5 bases for V and 6 bases for J; bases not matched to a gene: 7.

This clone was seen a handful of times. The genes are TRBV5-1 and TRBJ2-7; 9 bases line up with TRBD1. This CDR3 spans 14 amino acids. J lost 0 bases, V lost 5 bases, and 3 bases had no gene match. Germline V gives CDR1 SGHRS, CDR2 YFSETQ. This CDR3 is CASRVTGGSYEQYF. In DNA, the CDR3 is TGCGCCAGCAGGGTGACAGGGGGCTCCTACGAGCAGTACTTC.

This clone came up a few times. Different DNA sequences within this sample yield the same CDR3. V gene TRBV5-1 combines with J gene TRBJ2-3, with D perhaps TRBD2 (6 bases). CDR1 is SGHRS and CDR2 is YFSETQ in the germline V gene. V lost 4 bases and J 1 base, leaving 10 bases between the germline ends. The length of the CDR3 is 14 residues. This CDR3 is CASSRDSGTDTQYF. CDR3 in DNA: TGCGCCAGCAGCCGGGACTCAGGCACAGATACGCAGTATTTT.

The V and J genes are TRBV25-1 and TRBJ2-1, with D maybe TRBD1 (7 bases). Germline lookup yields CDR1 MGHDK and CDR2 SYGVNS. This CDR3 is built from 14 residues. V gave up 6 bases and J gave up 9 bases, with 18 bases separating them. CDR3 residues: CASREGAVTSEQFF. CDR3 sequence (DNA): TGTGCCAGCAGAGAGGGGGCAGTGACTAGTGAGCAGTTCTTC.